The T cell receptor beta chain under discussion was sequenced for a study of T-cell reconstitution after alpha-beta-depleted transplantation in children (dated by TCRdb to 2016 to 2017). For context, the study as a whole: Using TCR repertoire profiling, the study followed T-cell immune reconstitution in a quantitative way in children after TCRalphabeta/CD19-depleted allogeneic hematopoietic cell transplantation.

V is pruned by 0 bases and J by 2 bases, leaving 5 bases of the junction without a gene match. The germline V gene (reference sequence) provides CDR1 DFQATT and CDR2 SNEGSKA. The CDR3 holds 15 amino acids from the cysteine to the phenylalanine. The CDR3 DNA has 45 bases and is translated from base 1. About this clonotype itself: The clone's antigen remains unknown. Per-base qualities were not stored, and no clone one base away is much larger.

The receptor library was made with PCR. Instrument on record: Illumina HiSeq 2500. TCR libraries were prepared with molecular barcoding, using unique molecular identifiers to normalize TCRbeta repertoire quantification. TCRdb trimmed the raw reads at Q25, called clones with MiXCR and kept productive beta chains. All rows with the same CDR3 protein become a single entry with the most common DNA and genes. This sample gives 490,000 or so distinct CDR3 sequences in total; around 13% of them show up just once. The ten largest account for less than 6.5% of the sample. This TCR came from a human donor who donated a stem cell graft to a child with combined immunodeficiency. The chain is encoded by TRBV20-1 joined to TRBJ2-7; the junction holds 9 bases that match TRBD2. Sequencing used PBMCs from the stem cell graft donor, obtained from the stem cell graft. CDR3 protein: CSARDRTSAAYEQYF. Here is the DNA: TGCAGTGCTAGAGATCGGACTAGCGCAGCCTACGAGCAGTACTTC.